This T cell receptor beta chain was obtained from a study of monozygotic twins with inflammatory bowel disease. As regards this clonotype: Its antigen is unidentified.

TCRalpha and TCRbeta cDNA went through two nested PCRs of approximately 16 and 10 cycles. TCRdb re-called the 5' RACE reads; one entry per CDR3 protein, DNA not given. This listing includes 330,000 or so distinct CDR3 sequences. CDR1 DFQATT and CDR2 SNEGSKA come from the germline V gene (reference sequence). This CDR3 comprises 12 residues. Whole-study findings and limits: In these data, no single strong IBD-associated signal or clonotype received support.

The V and J genes are TRBV20-1 and TRBJ2-1. The sequenced sample consisted of blood. The source of this sequence is a human donor with ulcerative colitis or Crohn's disease, or a healthy co-twin of an affected twin (not recorded which). The CDR3 loop reads CSAELSYNEQFF.